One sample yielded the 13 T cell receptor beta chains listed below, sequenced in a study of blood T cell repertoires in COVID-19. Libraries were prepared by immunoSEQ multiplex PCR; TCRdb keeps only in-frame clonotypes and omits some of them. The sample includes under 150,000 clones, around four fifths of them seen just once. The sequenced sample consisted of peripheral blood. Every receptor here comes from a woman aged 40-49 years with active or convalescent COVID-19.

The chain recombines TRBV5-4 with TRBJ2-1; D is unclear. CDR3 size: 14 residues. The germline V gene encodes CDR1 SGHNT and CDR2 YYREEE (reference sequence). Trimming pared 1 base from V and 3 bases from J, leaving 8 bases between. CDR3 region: CASSLSRNYNEQFF. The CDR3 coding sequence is TGTGCCAGCAGCTTGAGCAGGAACTACAATGAGCAGTTCTTC.

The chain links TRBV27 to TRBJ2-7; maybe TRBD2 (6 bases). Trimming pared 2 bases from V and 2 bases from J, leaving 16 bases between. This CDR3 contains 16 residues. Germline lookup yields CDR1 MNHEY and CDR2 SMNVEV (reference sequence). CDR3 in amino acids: CASSLGGAGIAYEQYF. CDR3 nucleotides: TGTGCCAGCAGTTTAGGAGGGGCAGGGATCGCCTACGAGCAGTACTTC.

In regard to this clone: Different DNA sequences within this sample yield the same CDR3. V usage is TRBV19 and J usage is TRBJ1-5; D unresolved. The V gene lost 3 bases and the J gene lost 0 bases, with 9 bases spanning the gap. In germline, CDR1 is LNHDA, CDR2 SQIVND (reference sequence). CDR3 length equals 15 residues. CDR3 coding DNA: TGTGCCAGTAGTATTCAAGCAAATAGCAATCAGCCCCAGCATTTT. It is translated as CASSIQANSNQPQHF.

CDR3 in DNA: TGCGCCAGCAGCTTGGCCGGACAGCCCTACGAGCAGTACTTC. This sequence encodes CASSLAGQPYEQYF. The chain joins TRBV5-1 to TRBJ2-7, with D perhaps TRBD1 (6 bases). Trimming removed 0 bases at V and 2 bases at J, with 9 bases between. Germline V gene data show CDR1 as SGHRS and CDR2 as YFSETQ. The CDR3 is 14 amino acids. Filled out from reference TRBV5-1 and TRBJ2-7, the complete variable domain reads KAGVTQTPRYLIKTRGQQVTLSCSPISGHRSVSWYQQTPGQGLQFLFEYFSETQRNKGNFPGRFSGRQFSNSRSEMNVSTLELGDSALYLCASSLAGQPYEQYFGPGTRLTVT.

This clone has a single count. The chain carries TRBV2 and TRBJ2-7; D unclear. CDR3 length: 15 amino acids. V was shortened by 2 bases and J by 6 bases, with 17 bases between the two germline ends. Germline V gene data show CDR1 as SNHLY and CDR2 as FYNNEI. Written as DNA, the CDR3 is TGTGCCAGCAGTGAAAGTTTGGGCCCGGCTATCGAGCAGTACTTC. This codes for CASSESLGPAIEQYF.

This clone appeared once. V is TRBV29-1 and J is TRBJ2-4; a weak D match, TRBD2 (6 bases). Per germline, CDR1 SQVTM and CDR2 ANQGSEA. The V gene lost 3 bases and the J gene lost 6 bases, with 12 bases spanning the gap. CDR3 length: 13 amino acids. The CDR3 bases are TGCAGCGTTGACAAGGGACTCAGAAACATTCAGTACTTC. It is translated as CSVDKGLRNIQYF.

The CDR3 reads CASSPTGGLGGYTF. In DNA, the CDR3 is TGTGCCAGCAGTCCGACAGGGGGGTTGGGTGGCTACACCTTC. V gene TRBV28 combines with J gene TRBJ1-2; 9 bases map to TRBD1. Germline trimming cut 5 bases from V and 7 bases from J; bases unmatched to any gene: 8. The CDR3 is 14 residues long. Germline-derived CDR1 and CDR2 are MDHEN and SYDVKM.

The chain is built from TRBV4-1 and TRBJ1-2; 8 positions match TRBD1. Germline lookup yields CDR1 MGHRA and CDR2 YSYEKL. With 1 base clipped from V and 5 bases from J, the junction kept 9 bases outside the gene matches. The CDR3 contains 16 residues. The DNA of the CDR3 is TGCGCCAGCAGCCAAGGTCTTCGGACAGGGCAATATGGCTACACCTTC. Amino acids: CASSQGLRTGQYGYTF.

CDR3 amino acids: CASRGQGGNTEAFF. CDR3 nucleotide sequence: TGTGCCAGCAGGGGACAGGGAGGGAACACTGAAGCTTTCTTT. The V call is TRBV28, the J call TRBJ1-1, with 9 bases that match TRBD1. The CDR3 totals 14 residues. Germline lookup yields CDR1 MDHEN and CDR2 SYDVKM. The trim removed 6 bases at V and 1 base at J, leaving 3 bases unmatched.

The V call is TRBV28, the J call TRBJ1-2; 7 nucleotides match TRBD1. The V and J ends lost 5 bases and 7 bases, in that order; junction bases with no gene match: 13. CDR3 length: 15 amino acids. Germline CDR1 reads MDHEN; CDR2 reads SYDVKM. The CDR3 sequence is CASSLRQTGLSGYTF. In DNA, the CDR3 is TGTGCCAGCAGTCTTAGGCAGACAGGGTTGAGTGGCTACACCTTC.

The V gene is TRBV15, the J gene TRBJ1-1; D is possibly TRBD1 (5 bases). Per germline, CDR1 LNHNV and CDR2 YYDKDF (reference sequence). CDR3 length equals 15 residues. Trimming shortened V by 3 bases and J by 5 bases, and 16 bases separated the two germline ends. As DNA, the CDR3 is TGTGCCACCAGCAGCCCCAGTTCGGGGGGTACTGAAGCTTTCTTT. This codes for CATSSPSSGGTEAFF.

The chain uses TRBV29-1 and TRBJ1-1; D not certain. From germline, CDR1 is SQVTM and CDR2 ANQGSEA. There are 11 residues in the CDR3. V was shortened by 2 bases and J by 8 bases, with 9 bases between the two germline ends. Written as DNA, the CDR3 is TGCAGCGTTGAATTTTCGGGGGAAGCTTTCTTT. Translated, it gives CSVEFSGEAFF.

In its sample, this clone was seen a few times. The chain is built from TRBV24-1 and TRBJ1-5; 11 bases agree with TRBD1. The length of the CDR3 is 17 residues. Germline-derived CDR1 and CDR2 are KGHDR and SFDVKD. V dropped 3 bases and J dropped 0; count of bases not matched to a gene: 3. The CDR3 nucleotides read TGTGCCACCAGTGATGTGGGACAGGGGGTTAGCAATCAGCCCCAGCATTTT. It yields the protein CATSDVGQGVSNQPQHF.